This T cell receptor beta chain was found in a study of breast tumors, draining lymph nodes, adjacent tissues. TCRdb re-analysed the multiplex PCR reads in MiXCR, keeping a single row per CDR3 protein. The sample shows about 110,000 distinct CDR3 sequences, more than 25% of them seen only once. Samples came from axillary lymph nodes draining the breast cancer. The CDR3 runs to 15 residues. Germline trimming cut 0 bases from V and 4 bases from J; bases unmatched to any gene: 2. Germline assignment: CDR1 MNHNS and CDR2 SASEGT. The rearrangement uses TRBV6-1 and TRBJ2-5; 10 nucleotides match TRBD1. This sequence originates from a female donor with breast cancer. Some clones in this sample may be carry-over from other donors' samples. Sequencing input: axillary lymph node tissue. CDR3 residues: CASSEAGTGVETQYF. The CDR3 DNA sequence: TGTGCCAGCAGTGAAGCGGGGACAGGGGTAGAGACCCAGTACTTC.